These 15 T cell receptor beta chains originate from one sample sequenced in a study of tissue T cells after allogeneic stem cell transplantation. Time point specified: mouse harvest day 14 after allogeneic transplant. Mouse grafts combined 10^7 T-cell-depleted bone marrow cells with 10^6 splenic CD5+ T cells. Sequencing used immunoSEQ multiplex PCR; TCRdb keeps in-frame clones, though not all of them. The sample consists of fewer than 5,500 clones, around 45% of them appearing once. Sequencing was carried out using lymph node tissue. Every receptor here comes from a female BALB/c mouse given C57BL/6 T cells with graft-versus-host disease after an allogeneic hematopoietic cell transplant.

This clone rates as large. Genes here carry mouse names. The read ends 1 residue early relative to the CDR3; the germline J gene fills the gap. V and J are TRBV13-3 and TRBJ2-7, with 9 bases lining up with TRBD2. Germline V gene sequence: CDR1 NNHDY, CDR2 SYVADS. Trimming took 4 bases from V and 3 from J; bases not matched to a gene: 5. The CDR3 has 14 residues. The CDR3 bases that were read are TGTGCCAGCAGTCCGGGACTGGGCAACTATGAACAGTAC. It yields the protein CASSPGLGNYEQY. The entire CDR3 protein reads CASSPGLGNYEQYF.

Of note for this clone: Genes here carry mouse names. Read data end 1 residue before the CDR3 end; the end is taken from the germline J gene. The rearrangement uses TRBV29 and TRBJ2-7, with no clear D. Per the germline V gene, CDR1 is MSHET and CDR2 is SYDVDS. Trimming took off 3 bases at V and 4 bases at J, with 4 bases between the two ends. The CDR3 is 11 residues long. The sequenced CDR3 bases are TGTGCTAGCAGTTTCAGATATGAACAGTAC. It codes for CASSFRYEQY. The entire CDR3 sequence reads CASSFRYEQYF.

Note on this clone: These gene names are mouse names. The sequenced fragment ends 1 residue before the CDR3 boundary, so the rest is inferred from the germline J gene. V is TRBV26 and J is TRBJ2-4; D remains ambiguous. The ends were cut back, 3 bases at V and 0 bases at J, with 7 bases in the middle. Per germline, CDR1 KGHPV and CDR2 FQNQEV (reference sequence). This CDR3 has 14 amino acids. CDR3 sequence reads: CASSLGRSQNTLYF. The DNA read from the CDR3 is TGTGCCAGCAGTCTCGGCAGAAGTCAAAACACCTTGTAC. The full variable domain, its missing parts supplied by reference TRBV26 and TRBJ2-4, is NSKVIQTPRYLVKGQGQKAKMRCIPEKGHPVVFWYQQNKNNEFKFLINFQNQEVLQQIDMTEKRFSAECPSNSPCSLEIQSSEAGDSALYLCASSLGRSQNTLYFGAGTRLSVL.

Remarks on this clone: Genes and germline are mouse. The read terminates 1 residue ahead of where the CDR3 ends, so the germline J gene completes it. The V gene is TRBV15, the J gene TRBJ2-5; 10 positions match TRBD2. J lost 4 bases, V lost 6 bases, and 4 bases had no gene match. The CDR3 consists of 14 residues. From germline, CDR1 is SGHND and CDR2 FRSKSL. CDR3 DNA (partial): TGTGCCAGCAGGCCCGGACTGGGGGAAGACACCCAGTAC. Translation: CASRPGLGEDTQY. The CDR3 as a whole reads CASRPGLGEDTQYF.

In the case of this clone: The gene symbols are mouse symbols. The read finishes 1 residue shy of the CDR3 end, and the germline J gene is used to complete it. The chain has TRBV15 and TRBJ2-7; D unresolved. From germline, CDR1 is SGHND and CDR2 FRSKSL. The ends were cut back, 0 bases at V and 7 bases at J, with 10 bases in the middle. The CDR3 is 13 residues long. The CDR3 reads CASSLATGGEQYF. The part of the CDR3 DNA that was read is TGTGCCAGCAGTTTAGCGACGGGAGGGGAACAGTAC.

About this clone itself: Genes and germline come from the mouse. From the germline J gene comes the end of the CDR3, since the read stops 1 residue before it. The J gene is TRBJ2-5, the V gene TRBV31; tentative D call: TRBD2 (5 bases). V lost 0 bases, J lost 1 base, and 11 bases lay in between. Germline CDR1 is GKSSPN and CDR2 is SITVG. CDR3 length: 15 amino acids. Incomplete CDR3 DNA: TGTGCCTGGAGTCTAGTGATGGGGTACCAAGACACCCAGTAC. Its protein is CAWSLVMGYQDTQY. The full CDR3 is CAWSLVMGYQDTQYF.

This clone showed up just once. Here the gene names and germline are mouse. Sequencing ends 1 residue short of the CDR3 end; the germline J gene provides the rest. The rearrangement joins TRBV3 to TRBJ1-4; 7 nucleotides match TRBD1. CDR1 is SNHLY and CDR2 is FYNGKV in the germline V gene (reference sequence). This CDR3 contains 15 residues. V shed 5 bases, J shed 0 bases, and the junction held 3 bases outside the gene matches. The covered CDR3 bases are TGTGCCAGCAGCCCCGGGACAGTTTCCAACGAAAGATTATTT. Amino acids: CASSPGTVSNERLF. Given in full, the CDR3 is CASSPGTVSNERLFF.

With respect to this clone: Gene names are mouse gene names. CDR3 DNA, as far as it was read: TGTGCCAGCAGTCGGACAGGGGGCGGCACAGAAGTCTTC. Amino acid sequence: CASSRTGGGTEVF. The full CDR3 is CASSRTGGGTEVFF. This chain uses TRBV15 with TRBJ1-1; TRBD1 aligns across 11 bases. The read stops 1 residue short of the end of the CDR3; the missing end is completed from the germline J gene. The V segment lost 5 bases and the J segment 4 bases; nucleotides outside the gene matches: 3. Germline CDR1 is SGHND and CDR2 is FRSKSL. CDR3 length: 14 residues. Drawing the rest from reference TRBV15 and TRBJ1-1, the complete variable domain is DAGVTQTPRHEVAEKGQTIILKCEPVSGHNDLFWYRQTKIQGLELLSYFRSKSLMEDGGAFKDRFKAEMLNSSFSTLKIQPTEPKDSAVYLCASSRTGGGTEVFFGKGTRLTVV.

With respect to this clone: Germline and genes: mouse. Incomplete CDR3 DNA: TGTGCCAGCAGCCAAGACAGGGACACAGAAGTCTTC. This translates into CASSQDRDTEVF. The full CDR3 reads CASSQDRDTEVFF. The V and J genes are TRBV2 and TRBJ1-1; D might be TRBD1 (5 bases). The read finishes 1 residue shy of the CDR3 end, and the germline J gene is used to complete it. The CDR3 has 13 amino acids. CDR1 LGHNA and CDR2 YSYQKL come from the germline V gene. The ends were cut back, 0 bases at V and 3 bases at J, with 5 bases in the middle.

In regard to this clone: Mouse gene names apply. From the germline J gene comes the end of the CDR3, since the read stops 1 residue before it. V gene TRBV1 combines with J gene TRBJ1-4, with a possible D match to TRBD1 (5 bases). The CDR3 extends over 15 amino acids. V lost 3 bases and J 2 bases, leaving 10 bases between the germline ends. CDR1 and CDR2 (germline): NSQYPW, LRSPGD (reference sequence). The covered CDR3 bases are TGCACCTGCAGTGCCCCGGGACCCTCCAACGAAAGATTATTT. Its protein product is CTCSAPGPSNERLF. In full, the CDR3 is CTCSAPGPSNERLFF.

Comment on this clone: Gene labels here are mouse ones. The missing CDR3 end, 1 residue past where the read stops, is filled in from the germline J gene. The chain couples TRBV26 to TRBJ1-4; D is ambiguous. V gave up 0 bases and J gave up 5 bases, with 4 bases separating them. The germline CDR1 and CDR2 sequences are KGHPV and FQNQEV (reference sequence). There are 13 residues in the CDR3. The CDR3 is CASSLSRNERLFF. The part of the CDR3 DNA that was read is TGTGCCAGCAGTCTGTCGAGGAACGAAAGATTATTT.

To note about this clone: The genes are named according to mouse. The CDR3 is cut off 1 residue early in the read; its end comes from the germline J gene. The chain uses TRBV3 and TRBJ2-7; 8 nucleotides agree with TRBD2. The ends lost 4 bases at V and 4 bases at J; junction bases unmatched: 3. Per the germline V gene, CDR1 is SNHLY and CDR2 is FYNGKV (reference sequence). This CDR3 has 13 residues. The CDR3 here is CASSWGGKYEQYF. CDR3 bases read: TGTGCCAGCAGCTGGGGGGGCAAGTATGAACAGTAC.

The table lists this clone with a few counts. Gene names are the mouse ones. The read terminates 1 residue ahead of where the CDR3 ends, so the germline J gene completes it. The chain recombines TRBV3 with TRBJ2-7; 8 nucleotides match TRBD2. CDR3 length: 15 residues. Germline V gene data show CDR1 as SNHLY and CDR2 as FYNGKV (reference sequence). Trimming at V came to 5 bases and at J to 0 bases, leaving 6 bases not matched to a gene. The CDR3 DNA, read in part, is TGTGCCAGCAGCCCCTACTGGGGGAGCTCCTATGAACAGTAC. Translated: CASSPYWGSSYEQY. The CDR3 as a whole reads CASSPYWGSSYEQYF. The full variable domain, in which reference TRBV3 and TRBJ2-7 provide the parts outside the CDR3, is GPKVLQIPSHQIIDMGQMVTLNCDPVSNHLYFYWYKQILGQQMEFLVNFYNGKVMEKSKLFKDQFSVERPDGSYFTLKIQPTALEDSAVYFCASSPYWGSSYEQYFGPGTRLTVL.

The table lists this clone with a few counts. The gene symbols are mouse symbols. The sequenced fragment ends 1 residue before the CDR3 boundary, so the rest is inferred from the germline J gene. The chain links TRBV26 to TRBJ2-4, with 7 bases fitting TRBD1. This CDR3 spans 15 amino acids. The junction had 5 bases not matched to a gene; V was cut back by 4 bases and J by 1 base. CDR1 is KGHPV, CDR2 FQNQEV, per germline (reference sequence). CDR3 in amino acids: CASSRQGGGQNTLYF. Partial CDR3 DNA: TGTGCCAGCAGTCGACAGGGAGGGGGTCAAAACACCTTGTAC. Supplemented by reference TRBV26 and TRBJ2-4, the full variable domain reads NSKVIQTPRYLVKGQGQKAKMRCIPEKGHPVVFWYQQNKNNEFKFLINFQNQEVLQQIDMTEKRFSAECPSNSPCSLEIQSSEAGDSALYLCASSRQGGGQNTLYFGAGTRLSVL.

Worth noting for this clone: Each gene name is a mouse one. The read stops 1 residue short of the end of the CDR3; the missing end is completed from the germline J gene. Distinct nucleotide sequences in the sample also encode this CDR3. The chain joins TRBV14 to TRBJ2-1, with 12 positions matching TRBD2. Trimming took 5 bases from V and 7 from J; bases not matched to a gene: 10. Germline V gene data show CDR1 as SGHDT and CDR2 as FRDEAV. CDR3 length: 16 residues. Partial CDR3 DNA: TGTGCCAGCAGGGGGACTGGGGGGCGGGGGGGGGCTGAGCAGTTC. This sequence encodes CASRGTGGRGGAEQF. The full CDR3 sequence reads CASRGTGGRGGAEQFF.